A selection of T cell receptor beta chains follows, all from one sample in a study of T cells in Graves' hyperthyroidism and ophthalmopathy. Via MiXCR, TCRdb re-called the multiplex PCR reads, giving one row per CDR3 protein. The table shows 250,000 to 350,000 distinct CDR3 sequences, with around a sixth occurring only once. Sequenced: blood. These TCRs come from a man between 25 and 39 years old with Graves' hyperthyroidism. Both conserved end residues are trimmed from each CDR3. Fields, in order: V gene, J gene, D gene, CDR3 protein. A D gene is named only where the DNA matches it firmly.

>TRBV19|TRBJ2-1|NA
ASSTPRPSPYNEQF
>TRBV5-1|TRBJ1-4|TRBD1
ASSLQGAGNEKLF
>TRBV30|TRBJ1-2|NA
AWSVEGYGYT
>TRBV12-3/TRBV12-4|TRBJ2-2|TRBD2
ASGGLGDTGELF
>TRBV29-1|TRBJ2-1|NA
SVEDTSQF
>TRBV7-2|TRBJ2-3|NA
ASSFQALTDTQY
>TRBV3-1|TRBJ1-3|NA
ASSQAAFSGNTIY
>TRBV6-1|TRBJ1-5|NA
ASGEDTNQPQH
>TRBV5-5|TRBJ1-2|NA
ASSATDYGYT
>TRBV28|TRBJ2-2|NA
ASIGQVKTGELF
>TRBV5-1|TRBJ1-1|NA
ASSLETGVDTEAF
>TRBV12-3/TRBV12-4|TRBJ2-2|NA
ASGVNTGELF
>TRBV11-2|TRBJ1-5|NA
AGPGGNQPQH
>TRBV30|TRBJ1-2|TRBD1
ACLQGIDGYT
>TRBV14|TRBJ1-5|NA
ASSHGNQPQH
>TRBV10-3|TRBJ2-2|NA
AIWRGELF
>TRBV20-1|TRBJ2-1|TRBD2
SARLAGPYNEQF
>TRBV27|TRBJ1-4|TRBD1
ASSTGTGVDEKLF
>TRBV11-1|TRBJ1-2|NA
ASSVAGGSNYGYT
>TRBV5-1|TRBJ2-4|TRBD2
ASSSGGGLDNIQY
>TRBV5-1|TRBJ1-5|NA
ASRKRGQASQEPQH
>TRBV7-3|TRBJ2-2|TRBD2
ASSLIGGSSGELF
>TRBV19|TRBJ2-1|TRBD2
ASSILLQRGYNEQF
>TRBV19|TRBJ1-5|NA
ASCCARGLNQPQH
>TRBV9|TRBJ2-4|NA
ASSVSGHIQY
>TRBV12-3/TRBV12-4|TRBJ2-7|NA
ASSSGGAIELGEQY
>TRBV7-8|TRBJ2-3|TRBD1
ASSLPSGTGRRETQY
>TRBV24-1|TRBJ2-1|NA
ATSGYNEQF
>TRBV29-1|TRBJ2-3|TRBD2
SGVAGQDTQY
>TRBV20-1|TRBJ2-1|NA
SEGASGYNEQF
>TRBV12-3/TRBV12-4|TRBJ1-1|NA
ASSFWMGGTEAF
>TRBV13|TRBJ2-1|NA
ASSQVNLISYNEQF
>TRBV20-1|TRBJ2-1|TRBD2
SARDSGNIGNEQF
>TRBV7-2|TRBJ1-5|NA
ASSLDRNQPQH
>TRBV28|TRBJ1-3|NA
ASSFVRGDTIY
>TRBV19|TRBJ2-2|NA
ASSIEDLGELF
>TRBV6-1|TRBJ1-4|NA
ASREFRGAAEKLF
>TRBV14|TRBJ2-3|NA
ASSQDVGWTQY
>TRBV5-1|TRBJ1-2|NA
ASSLVGLSGYT
>TRBV12-5|TRBJ1-2|NA
ASDPQGMGYGYT
>TRBV13|TRBJ2-1|NA
ASSSPDHQF
>TRBV24-1|TRBJ2-3|NA
ATSDSRGASGDTQY